This is a list of T cell receptor beta chains from one sample in a study of blood T cell repertoires in COVID-19. Only in-frame clones appear in the TCRdb table, and some are missing; sequencing was by immunoSEQ multiplex PCR. The repertoire includes approximately 270,000 clones, 90% to 95% of them detected once, and more than 1% sits in the top ten. The specimen sequenced was PBMCs or T cells enriched from blood (not recorded which). These receptors all come from a human donor in a cohort exposed to, infected with or recovered from COVID-19 (not recorded which). The donor label of this sample is uncertain. Each CDR3 is given with its conserved first and last residue. Fields, in order: clone size, J gene, D gene, V gene, CDR3 length, CDR3 DNA, CDR3 protein. A D gene is named only where the DNA matches it firmly. For some rows the clone size is stated as once, few or many, or as a class when expanded; others skip it.

NA TRBJ2-1 TRBD1 TRBV5-1 17 TGCGCCAGCAGCTTGGGAGGGGGCGCCTTCGGCGGCAATGAGCAGTTCTTC CASSLGGGAFGGNEQFF
NA TRBJ2-1 TRBD1 TRBV3-1/TRBV3-2 16 TGTGCCAGCAGCCGCGCCCCCCACAGGGGTAACAATGAGCAGTTCTTC CASSRAPHRGNNEQFF
NA TRBJ1-2 TRBD1 TRBV5-1 17 TGCGCCAGCAGCCCCCGGACAGGGTATTACACTTCCAATGGCTACACCTTC CASSPRTGYYTSNGYTF
NA TRBJ2-2 TRBD1 TRBV24-1 16 TGTGCCACCAGTGATTTGGGACAGGGTGACACCGGGGAGCTGTTTTTT CATSDLGQGDTGELFF
NA TRBJ1-1 NA TRBV3-1/TRBV3-2 12 TGTGCCAGCAGCCAAATTTCAAATGAAGCTTTCTTT CASSQISNEAFF
NA TRBJ2-5 NA TRBV7-2 14 TGTGCCAGCAGCTTCAACAGCCTGCAAGAGACCCAGTACTTC CASSFNSLQETQYF
NA TRBJ2-7 NA TRBV11-2 14 TGTGCCAGCAGCCTGCTGGGGGGGGGCCGCGAGCAGTACTTC CASSLLGGGREQYF
NA TRBJ2-3 NA TRBV21-1 17 TGTGCCAGCAGCAAACTCGGGACAGGGGGCCGCACAGATACGCAGTATTTT CASSKLGTGGRTDTQYF
NA TRBJ2-7 TRBD2 TRBV27 15 TGTGCCAGCAAGTACTCTGGCGGGGGGGGCCACGAGCAGTACTTC CASKYSGGGGHEQYF
NA TRBJ2-7 TRBD2 TRBV5-1 15 TGCGCCAGCAGCCCAACCTCTAGCGGGGGTGGCGAGCAGTACTTC CASSPTSSGGGEQYF
NA TRBJ2-3 NA TRBV7-2 19 TGTGCCAGCAGTCCCATCGGCACTAGGAGGCAGTGGGGCACAGATACGCAGTATTTT CASSPIGTRRQWGTDTQYF
NA TRBJ1-3 NA TRBV28 10 TGTGCCACCTATGAAAACACCATATATTTT CATYENTIYF
once TRBJ1-2 NA TRBV2 13 TGTGCCAGCAGTGGAGTCGCAGGCTATGGCTACACCTTC CASSGVAGYGYTF
NA TRBJ1-6 TRBD1 TRBV7-9 15 TGTGCCAGCAGCTTCTGGCAGGGGGCTGATTCACCCCTCCACTTT CASSFWQGADSPLHF
NA TRBJ2-7 NA TRBV27 14 TGTGCCAGCAGCACGCGGGACAGCTCCTACGAGCAGTACTTC CASSTRDSSYEQYF
NA TRBJ1-3 NA TRBV6-5 15 TGTGCCAGCAGATATCCGCTAAGCTCTGGAAACACCATATATTTT CASRYPLSSGNTIYF
NA TRBJ2-7 NA TRBV19 13 TGTGCCAGTAGTAGGCCCCACACCTACGAGCAGTACTTC CASSRPHTYEQYF
NA TRBJ2-5 NA TRBV7-6 15 TGTGCCAGCAGCGGGAGAAGGAGTCGGCCTGAGACCCAGTACTTC CASSGRRSRPETQYF
NA TRBJ1-1 NA TRBV27 13 TGTGCCAGCAGTTCCCAGGATGTCACTGAAGCTTTCTTT CASSSQDVTEAFF
NA TRBJ2-5 NA TRBV3-1/TRBV3-2 16 TGTGCCAGCAGCCCCTCGGGGGTAGCGGCCCAAGAGACCCAGTACTTC CASSPSGVAAQETQYF
NA TRBJ2-7 TRBD2 TRBV6-2/TRBV6-3 16 TGTGCCAGCAGTTCATCCGGGACTAGCGGCCTCTACGAGCAGTACTTC CASSSSGTSGLYEQYF
NA TRBJ2-6 NA TRBV4-3 16 TGCGCCAGCAGCCAAGATGGGACAACTGGGGCCAACGTCCTGACTTTC CASSQDGTTGANVLTF
NA TRBJ1-2 NA TRBV2 14 TGTGCCAGCAGTGTGATGAACCGACTTTATGGCTACACCTTC CASSVMNRLYGYTF
NA TRBJ2-3 NA TRBV7-2 13 TGTGCCAGCAGCAACGGCGGGGCAGATACGCAGTATTTT CASSNGGADTQYF
NA TRBJ2-7 NA TRBV5-6 14 TGTGCCAGCAGCCCAGGGTATGGTCACTACGAGCAGTACTTC CASSPGYGHYEQYF
NA TRBJ1-3 NA TRBV18 15 TGTGCCAGCTCACCAGTAGAGGGTGTCGGAAACACCATATATTTT CASSPVEGVGNTIYF
NA TRBJ2-1 TRBD2 TRBV20-1 15 TGCAGTGCTAGTTTACCAGCGGGGGGACACAATGAGCAGTTCTTC CSASLPAGGHNEQFF
NA TRBJ2-1 TRBD2 TRBV6-5 14 TGTGCCAGCACCTCTAGCGGGGCCCTCAATGAGCAGTTCTTC CASTSSGALNEQFF
NA TRBJ2-6 TRBD1 TRBV7-9 17 TGTGCCAGCAGCGTACAGGGGGGTTTGTCTGGGGCCAACGTCCTGACTTTC CASSVQGGLSGANVLTF
NA TRBJ2-5 TRBD2 TRBV2 15 TGTGCCAGCAGTGAAGAGGGACTAGAGAAAGAGACCCAGTACTTC CASSEEGLEKETQYF
NA TRBJ1-2 NA TRBV5-6 11 TGTGCCAGCAGCTTGTCCGTTGGCTACACCTTC CASSLSVGYTF
NA TRBJ2-2 TRBD1 TRBV7-9 15 TGTGCCAGCAGCTCAACAGGGGGAAGTACCGGGGAGCTGTTTTTT CASSSTGGSTGELFF
NA TRBJ2-3 TRBD1 TRBV9 17 TGTGCCAGCAGCGAGCCGGGACAGGGAGGAGGCACAGATACGCAGTATTTT CASSEPGQGGGTDTQYF
once TRBJ1-2 NA TRBV24-1 14 TGTGCCACCAGTGAAAACCAGGGCGACACTGGCTACACCTTC CATSENQGDTGYTF
NA TRBJ2-5 NA TRBV29-1 15 TGCAGCGTTGGGTCATCAGGGGGGCTCCAAGAGACCCAGTACTTC CSVGSSGGLQETQYF
NA TRBJ2-5 TRBD2 TRBV3-1/TRBV3-2 18 TGTGCCAGCAGCCAAGGTGCACTAGCGGGGGGGCCGGGAGAGACCCAGTACTTC CASSQGALAGGPGETQYF
NA TRBJ1-2 TRBD1 TRBV27 14 TGTGCCAGCAGTTTGACAGGGGGTAGAAATGGCTACACCTTC CASSLTGGRNGYTF
NA TRBJ1-6 NA TRBV6-5 16 TGTGCCAGCAGTTACACCTCACCAGACAGTAATTCACCCCTCCACTTT CASSYTSPDSNSPLHF
NA TRBJ1-3 NA TRBV30 13 TGTGCCTGGCGAAGGAGGGATGGAAACACCATATATTTT CAWRRRDGNTIYF
NA TRBJ2-2 NA TRBV5-4 14 TGTGCCAGCAGCCAAGCAGGGAACACCGGGGAGCTGTTTTTT CASSQAGNTGELFF